The 7 T cell receptor beta chains listed next were all sequenced from one sample in a study of radiation and T cells in renal cell carcinoma. Using immunoSEQ multiplex PCR, the repertoire was profiled, and TCRdb retains in-frame clones only, with some absent. The data contain approximately 16,000 clones, more than 55% of them singletons. Treatment in this sample: treatment-naive control, cytoreductive nephrectomy. The sequenced sample was tumor tissue, obtained from a patient whose treatment was nephrectomy without radiotherapy. The receptors were sampled from a man in his forties with renal cell carcinoma.

This chain connects TRBV5-1 to TRBJ2-3; D unclear. With 0 bases removed from V and 2 bases from J, the gap between germline ends came to 19 bases. This CDR3 contains 18 residues. The germline gives CDR1 SGHRS, CDR2 YFSETQ. CDR3 sequence: CASSLALQARSATDTQYF. In nucleotides, the CDR3 is TGCGCCAGCAGCTTGGCCCTTCAGGCCAGGAGTGCCACAGATACGCAGTATTTT.

The V call is TRBV5-1, the J call TRBJ2-7; D is tentatively TRBD1 or TRBD2 (5 bases each). The CDR3 extends over 14 amino acids. Trimming cost V 2 bases and J 6 bases, with 15 bases left between them. Germline CDR1 is SGHRS and CDR2 is YFSETQ. CDR3 DNA sequence: TGCGCCAGCAGCTTCGGCGCTGGGGGATCCGAGCAGTACTTC. Protein product: CASSFGAGGSEQYF.

Only a few counts were recorded for this clone. The chain combines TRBV19 with TRBJ1-1, with 8 bases aligning to TRBD1. The CDR3 consists of 15 residues. Germline V gene data show CDR1 as LNHDA and CDR2 as SQIVND (reference sequence). V dropped 5 bases and J dropped 1; count of bases not matched to a gene: 6. The CDR3, as DNA: TGTGCCAGTAGTGCGACAGGGGCGGCGAACACTGAAGCTTTCTTT. This sequence encodes CASSATGAANTEAFF.

The gene calls are TRBV5-4 and TRBJ2-2; D assignment may be TRBD1 or TRBD2 (5 bases each). The CDR3 contains 18 residues. Per germline, CDR1 SGHNT and CDR2 YYREEE (reference sequence). Trimming stripped 0 bases from V and 7 bases from J, with 22 bases between. CDR3 amino acids: CASSLGAGTRSSYGELFF. CDR3 sequence (DNA): TGTGCCAGCAGCTTGGGTGCAGGGACCCGAAGTTCGTACGGGGAGCTGTTTTTT. Full variable domain (missing parts from reference TRBV5-4 and TRBJ2-2): ETGVTQSPTHLIKTRGQQVTLRCSSQSGHNTVSWYQQALGQGPQFIFQYYREEENGRGNFPPRFSGLQFPNYSSELNVNALELDDSALYLCASSLGAGTRSSYGELFFGEGSRLTVL.

The genes are TRBV10-3 and TRBJ2-5, with 8 nucleotides matching TRBD2. Trimming cost V 6 bases and J 4 bases; bases outside gene matches: 13. CDR3 size: 16 residues. Germline V lookup: CDR1 ENHRY, CDR2 SYGVKD. CDR3 bases: TGTGCCATCAGAGATACCCTTTCCGCGGGGGGAGAGACCCAGTACTTC. It encodes CAIRDTLSAGGETQYF.

This clone was picked up a small number of times. The genes are TRBV12-5 and TRBJ1-5; D not certain. The CDR3 runs to 12 residues. V lost 6 bases and J 3 bases, leaving 6 bases between the germline ends. The V gene's germline CDR1 is LGHNT and CDR2 FRNRAP. CDR3 in DNA: TGTGCTAGTGGGTACAACAATCAGCCCCAGCATTTT. It is translated as CASGYNNQPQHF.

This clone was observed once. This chain uses TRBV5-5 with TRBJ1-4; D is ambiguous. CDR1 and CDR2 from the germline V gene are SGHKS and YYEKEE (reference sequence). The CDR3 is 12 amino acids. V was pared by 2 bases and J by 12 bases, with 11 bases between. CDR3 amino acids: CASSFVISQLFF. The CDR3 bases are TGTGCCAGCAGCTTCGTGATATCCCAACTGTTTTTT.